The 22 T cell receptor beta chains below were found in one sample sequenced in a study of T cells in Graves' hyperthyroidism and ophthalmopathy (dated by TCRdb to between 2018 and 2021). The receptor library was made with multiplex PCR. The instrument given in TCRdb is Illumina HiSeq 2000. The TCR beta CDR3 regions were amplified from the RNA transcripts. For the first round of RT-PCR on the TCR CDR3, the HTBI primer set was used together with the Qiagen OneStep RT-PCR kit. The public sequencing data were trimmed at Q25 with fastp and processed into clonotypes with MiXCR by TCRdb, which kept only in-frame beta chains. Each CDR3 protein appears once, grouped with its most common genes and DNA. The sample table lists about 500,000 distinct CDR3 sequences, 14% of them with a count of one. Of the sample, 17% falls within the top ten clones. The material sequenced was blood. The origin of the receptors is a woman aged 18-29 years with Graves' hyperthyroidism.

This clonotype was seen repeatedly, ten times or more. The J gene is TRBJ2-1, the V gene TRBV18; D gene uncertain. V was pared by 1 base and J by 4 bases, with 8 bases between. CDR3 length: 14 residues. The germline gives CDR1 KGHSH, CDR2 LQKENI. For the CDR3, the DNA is TGTGCCAGCTCACCACAGAGAGATTACAATGAGCAGTTCTTC. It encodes CASSPQRDYNEQFF.

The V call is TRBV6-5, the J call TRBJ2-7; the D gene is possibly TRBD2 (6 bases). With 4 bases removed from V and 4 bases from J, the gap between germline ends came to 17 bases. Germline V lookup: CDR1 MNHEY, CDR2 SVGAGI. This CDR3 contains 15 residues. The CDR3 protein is CASSFTGRRDYEQYV. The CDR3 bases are TGTGCCAGCAGTTTTACGGGACGGAGGGATTACGAGCAGTACGTC.

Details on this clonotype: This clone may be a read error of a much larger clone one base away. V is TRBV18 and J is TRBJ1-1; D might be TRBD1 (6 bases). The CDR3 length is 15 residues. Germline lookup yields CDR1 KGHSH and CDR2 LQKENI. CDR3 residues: CASPPTIGGDTEAFF. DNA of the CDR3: TGTGCCAGCCCACCGACTATAGGGGGAGACACTGAAGCTTTCTTT.

Here the CDR3 DNA reads TGTGCCAGCAGCTTAGCGGCAGGGATCGGCTACGAGCAGTACTTC. Translating it yields CASSLAAGIGYEQYF. The chain carries TRBV7-9 and TRBJ2-7; perhaps TRBD1 as D (5 bases). The CDR3 extends over 15 amino acids. Trimming cost V 0 bases and J 3 bases, with 12 bases left between them. Germline assignment: CDR1 SEHNR and CDR2 FQNEAQ (reference sequence).

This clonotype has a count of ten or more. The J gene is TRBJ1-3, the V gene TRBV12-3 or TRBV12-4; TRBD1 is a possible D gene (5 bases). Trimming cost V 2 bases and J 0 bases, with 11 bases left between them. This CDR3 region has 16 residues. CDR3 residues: CASSLLQRGSGNTIYF. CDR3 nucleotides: TGTGCCAGCAGTTTACTCCAAAGGGGCTCTGGAAACACCATATATTTT.

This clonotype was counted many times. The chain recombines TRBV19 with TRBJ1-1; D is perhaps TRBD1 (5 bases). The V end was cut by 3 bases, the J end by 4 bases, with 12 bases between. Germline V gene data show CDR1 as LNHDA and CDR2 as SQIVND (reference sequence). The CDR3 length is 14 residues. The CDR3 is CASSMYGGSTEAFF. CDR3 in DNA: TGTGCCAGTAGTATGTATGGGGGGAGCACTGAAGCTTTCTTT.

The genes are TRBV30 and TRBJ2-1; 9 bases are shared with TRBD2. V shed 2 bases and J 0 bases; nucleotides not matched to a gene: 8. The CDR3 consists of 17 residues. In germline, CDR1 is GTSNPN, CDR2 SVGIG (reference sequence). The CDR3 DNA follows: TGTGCCTGGAGTAGCCTAGCGGGGTTCAGCTCCTACAATGAGCAGTTCTTC. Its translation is CAWSSLAGFSSYNEQFF.

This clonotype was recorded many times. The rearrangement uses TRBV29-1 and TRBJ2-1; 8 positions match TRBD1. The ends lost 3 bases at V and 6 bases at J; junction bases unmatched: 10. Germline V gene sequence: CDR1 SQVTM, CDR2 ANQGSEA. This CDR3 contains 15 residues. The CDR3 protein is CSVERGDRGLNEQFF. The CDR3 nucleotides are TGCAGCGTTGAGAGGGGAGACAGGGGACTCAATGAGCAGTTCTTC.

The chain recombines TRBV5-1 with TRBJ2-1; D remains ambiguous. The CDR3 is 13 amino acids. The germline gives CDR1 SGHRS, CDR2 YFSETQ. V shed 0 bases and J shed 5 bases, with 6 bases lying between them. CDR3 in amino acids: CASSLGINNEQFF. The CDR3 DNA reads TGCGCCAGCAGCTTGGGAATCAACAATGAGCAGTTCTTC. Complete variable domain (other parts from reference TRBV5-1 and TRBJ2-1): KAGVTQTPRYLIKTRGQQVTLSCSPISGHRSVSWYQQTPGQGLQFLFEYFSETQRNKGNFPGRFSGRQFSNSRSEMNVSTLELGDSALYLCASSLGINNEQFFGPGTRLTVL.

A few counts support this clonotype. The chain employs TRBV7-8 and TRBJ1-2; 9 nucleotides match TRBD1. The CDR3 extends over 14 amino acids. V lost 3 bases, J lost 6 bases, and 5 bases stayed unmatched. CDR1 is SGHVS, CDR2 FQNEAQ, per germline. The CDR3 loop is CASSFPGDRDGYTF. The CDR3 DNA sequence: TGTGCCAGCAGCTTTCCTGGGGACAGGGATGGCTACACCTTC.

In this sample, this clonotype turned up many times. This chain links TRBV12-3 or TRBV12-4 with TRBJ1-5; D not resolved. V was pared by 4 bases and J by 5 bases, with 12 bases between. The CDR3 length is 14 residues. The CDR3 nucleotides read TGTGCCAGCAGTTCCGCAGGAGGGCATCAGCCCCAGCATTTT. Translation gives CASSSAGGHQPQHF.

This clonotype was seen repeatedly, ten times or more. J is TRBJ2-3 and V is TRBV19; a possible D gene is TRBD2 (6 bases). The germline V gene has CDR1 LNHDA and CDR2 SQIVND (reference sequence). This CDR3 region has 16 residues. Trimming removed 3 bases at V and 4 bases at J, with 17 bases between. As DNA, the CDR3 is TGTGCCAGTAGTATCGCACCGGAAGCGGGCCCAGATACGCAGTATTTT. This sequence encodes CASSIAPEAGPDTQYF.

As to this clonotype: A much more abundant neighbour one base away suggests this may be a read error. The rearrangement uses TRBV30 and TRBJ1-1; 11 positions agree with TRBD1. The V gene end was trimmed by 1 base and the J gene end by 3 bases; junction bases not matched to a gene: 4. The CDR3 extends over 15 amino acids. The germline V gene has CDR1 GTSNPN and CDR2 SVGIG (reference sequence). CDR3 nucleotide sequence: TGTGCCTGGAGTGATCGGGACAGGGGGGACACTGAAGCTTTCTTT. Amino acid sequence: CAWSDRDRGDTEAFF.

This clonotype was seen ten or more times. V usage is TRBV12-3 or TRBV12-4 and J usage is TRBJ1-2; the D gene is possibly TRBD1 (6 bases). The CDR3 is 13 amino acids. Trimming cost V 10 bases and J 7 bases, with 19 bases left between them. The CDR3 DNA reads TGTGCCACCCAACCGGGGGCGCTCTCTGGCTACACCTTC. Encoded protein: CATQPGALSGYTF.

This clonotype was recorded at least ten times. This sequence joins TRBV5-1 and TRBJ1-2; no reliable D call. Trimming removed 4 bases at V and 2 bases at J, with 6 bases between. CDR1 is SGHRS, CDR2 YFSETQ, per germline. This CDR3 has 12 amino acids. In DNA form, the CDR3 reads TGCGCCAGCAGCGAGGACAACTATGGCTACACCTTC. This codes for CASSEDNYGYTF.

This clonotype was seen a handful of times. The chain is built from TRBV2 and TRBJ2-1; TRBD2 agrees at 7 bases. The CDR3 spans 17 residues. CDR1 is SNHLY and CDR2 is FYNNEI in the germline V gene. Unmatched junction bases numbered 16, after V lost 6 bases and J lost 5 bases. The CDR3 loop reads CASSNPFAGEKDNEQFF. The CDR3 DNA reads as TGTGCCAGCAGCAATCCCTTTGCGGGAGAGAAGGACAATGAGCAGTTCTTC.

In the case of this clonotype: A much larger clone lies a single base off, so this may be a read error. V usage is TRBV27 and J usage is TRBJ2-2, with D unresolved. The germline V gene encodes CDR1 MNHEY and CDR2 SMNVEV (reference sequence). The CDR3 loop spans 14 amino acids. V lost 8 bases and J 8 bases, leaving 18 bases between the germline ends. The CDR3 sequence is CASGTLTEAGELFF. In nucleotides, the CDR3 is TGTGCCAGCGGCACCCTTACGGAAGCTGGGGAGCTGTTTTTT.

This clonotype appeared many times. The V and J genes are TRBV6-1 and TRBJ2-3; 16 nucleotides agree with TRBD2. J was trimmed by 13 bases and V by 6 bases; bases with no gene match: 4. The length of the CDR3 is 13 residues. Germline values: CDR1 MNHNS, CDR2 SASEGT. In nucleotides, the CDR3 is TGTGCCAGCAGGGGACTAGCGGGAGGGGCGGAGTATTTT. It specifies CASRGLAGGAEYF.

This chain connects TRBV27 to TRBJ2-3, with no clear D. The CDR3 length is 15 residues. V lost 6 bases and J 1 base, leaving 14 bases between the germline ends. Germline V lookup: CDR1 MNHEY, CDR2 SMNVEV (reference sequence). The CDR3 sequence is CASSSRLERTDTQYF. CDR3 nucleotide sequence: TGTGCCAGCAGCAGCAGACTGGAACGCACAGATACGCAGTATTTT.

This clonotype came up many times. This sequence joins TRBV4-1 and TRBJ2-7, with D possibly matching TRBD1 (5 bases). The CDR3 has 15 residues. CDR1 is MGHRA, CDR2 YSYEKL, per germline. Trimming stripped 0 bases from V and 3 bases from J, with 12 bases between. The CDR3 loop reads CASSQEPRVDYEQYF. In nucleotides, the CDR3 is TGCGCCAGCAGCCAAGAGCCCAGGGTGGACTACGAGCAGTACTTC.

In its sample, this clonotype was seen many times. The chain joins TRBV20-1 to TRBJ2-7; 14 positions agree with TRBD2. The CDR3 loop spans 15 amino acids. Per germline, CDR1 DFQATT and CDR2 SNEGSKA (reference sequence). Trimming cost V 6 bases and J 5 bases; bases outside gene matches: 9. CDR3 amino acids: CSADLGTSGSNEQYF. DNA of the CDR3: TGCAGTGCCGACCTTGGGACTAGCGGGAGCAACGAGCAGTACTTC.

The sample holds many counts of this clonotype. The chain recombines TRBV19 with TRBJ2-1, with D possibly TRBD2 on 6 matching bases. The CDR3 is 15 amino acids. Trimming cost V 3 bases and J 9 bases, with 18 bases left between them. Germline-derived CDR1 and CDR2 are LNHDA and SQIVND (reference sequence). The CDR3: CASSMSQRAPVEQFF. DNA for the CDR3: TGTGCCAGTAGTATGAGCCAGCGGGCCCCGGTTGAGCAGTTCTTC.